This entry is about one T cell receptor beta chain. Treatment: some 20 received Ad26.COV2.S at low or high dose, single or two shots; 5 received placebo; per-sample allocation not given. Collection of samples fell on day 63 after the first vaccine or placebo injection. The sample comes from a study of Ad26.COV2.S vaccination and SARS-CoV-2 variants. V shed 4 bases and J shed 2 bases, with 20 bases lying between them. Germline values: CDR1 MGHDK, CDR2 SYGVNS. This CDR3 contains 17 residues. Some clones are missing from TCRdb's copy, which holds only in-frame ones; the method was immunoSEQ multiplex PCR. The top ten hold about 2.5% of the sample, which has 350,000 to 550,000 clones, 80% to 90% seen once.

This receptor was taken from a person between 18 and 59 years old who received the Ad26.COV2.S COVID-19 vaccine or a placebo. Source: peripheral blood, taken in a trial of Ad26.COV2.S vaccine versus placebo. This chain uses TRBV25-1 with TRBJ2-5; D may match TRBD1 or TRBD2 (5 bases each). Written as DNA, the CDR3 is TGTGCCAGCAGTGTACTCCGGGACCTACCCTTACAAGAGACCCAGTACTTC. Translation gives CASSVLRDLPLQETQYF. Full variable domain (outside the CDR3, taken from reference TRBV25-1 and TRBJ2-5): EADIYQTPRYLVIGTGKKITLECSQTMGHDKMYWYQQDPGMELHLIHYSYGVNSTEKGDLSSESTVSRIRTEHFPLTLESARPSHTSQYLCASSVLRDLPLQETQYFGPGTRLLVL.